A selection of T cell receptor beta chains follows, all from one sample in a study of spatial heterogeneity in lung cancer. TCRdb itself ran the 5' RACE reads through MiXCR, one entry per CDR3 protein. The sample lists under 50,000 distinct CDR3 sequences, approximately 5.2% occurring once. The sequencing used PBMCs, collected at surgery. These receptors were taken from a female donor with early-stage non-small cell lung cancer. Both conserved end residues are part of each CDR3. A D gene is named only where the DNA matches it firmly. Clone size is not always given. Where it is, it says once, few, many or a class for expanded clones.

abundance	j_gene	v_gene	d_gene	CDR3nt	CDR3aa
many	TRBJ1-5	TRBV7-9	.	TGTGCCAGACGCCTTGGGGGGGTCCCCTTACGTAGGAGCAATCAGCCCCAGCATTTT	CARRLGGVPLRRSNQPQHF
many	TRBJ1-2	TRBV20-1	TRBD1	TGCAGTGCTAGACCGGGACAGGCATACTATGGCTACACCTTC	CSARPGQAYYGYTF
many	TRBJ1-1	TRBV28	.	TGTGCCAGCAGTTTACTAGCAGGGATCATGAACACTGAAGCTTTCTTT	CASSLLAGIMNTEAFF
many	TRBJ2-7	TRBV27	TRBD2	TGTGCCAGCCAGCGGGGGGCCGCCTACGAGCAGTACTTC	CASQRGAAYEQYF
medium-sized	TRBJ1-2	TRBV27	.	TGTGCCAGCAGTTCCACGGCAGGCATAAGCTATGGCTACACCTTC	CASSSTAGISYGYTF
many	TRBJ2-3	TRBV6-6	.	TGTGCCAGCAGTTACACAGGGCCCACAGATACGCAGTATTTT	CASSYTGPTDTQYF
many	TRBJ2-7	TRBV7-2	.	TGTGCCAGCAGCCTAAACTACGAGCAGTACTTC	CASSLNYEQYF
many	TRBJ1-4	TRBV7-9	.	TGTGCCAGCAGCTTAGTATCTGAAAAACTGTTTTTT	CASSLVSEKLFF
.	TRBJ2-3	TRBV6-5	.	TGTGCCAGCAGTTATTCGGACAGCTCAGATACGCAGTATTTT	CASSYSDSSDTQYF
medium-sized	TRBJ2-2	TRBV29-1	.	TGCAGCGTTGAGTTGCAGGACACCGGGGAGCTGTTTTTT	CSVELQDTGELFF
.	TRBJ1-6	TRBV5-6	.	TGTGCCAGCAGCTTGGACAGAAGTAATTCACCCCTCCACTTT	CASSLDRSNSPLHF
many	TRBJ1-1	TRBV7-2	TRBD1	TGTGCCAGCACCATCAGGACAGGAATCACTGAAGCTTTCTTT	CASTIRTGITEAFF
many	TRBJ2-7	TRBV20-1	TRBD1	TGCAGTGCGGGACAGGGGATCTACGAGCAGTACTTC	CSAGQGIYEQYF
many	TRBJ1-2	TRBV4-1	.	TGCGCCAGCAGCCCGAGGACAGAACTAAGCTATGGCTACACCTTC	CASSPRTELSYGYTF
.	TRBJ1-1	TRBV5-1	.	TGCGCCAGCAGCCCGGGGGACCGAAACACTGAAGCTTTCTTT	CASSPGDRNTEAFF
many	TRBJ2-3	TRBV20-1	.	TGCAGTGCTGACCCCAAAGGGACTTCAGGCGGCGATACGCAGTATTTT	CSADPKGTSGGDTQYF
.	TRBJ1-2	TRBV4-1	.	TGCGCCAGCAGCCAAGATATAGCCAGGGTCAACTATGGCTACACCTTC	CASSQDIARVNYGYTF
many	TRBJ2-7	TRBV12-3/TRBV12-4	.	TGTGCCAGCAGAAGCAGACGGGGACGTTTTAACGAGCAGTACTTC	CASRSRRGRFNEQYF
many	TRBJ1-3	TRBV7-2	.	TGTGCCAGCAGCTTGTGGCAGGGCTCTGGAAACACCATATATTTT	CASSLWQGSGNTIYF
medium-sized	TRBJ1-5	TRBV29-1	.	TGCAGCGTAGGACACCACAATCAGCCCCAGCATTTT	CSVGHHNQPQHF